What follows are 17 T cell receptor beta chains derived from one specimen sequenced in a study of blood T cell repertoires in COVID-19. Here immunoSEQ multiplex PCR was the method, and the copy in TCRdb shows in-frame clones only, minus some. The sample holds approximately 79,000 clones, around 80% seen once. The sample was peripheral blood. The receptors originated from a man aged 45 to 65 with COVID-19, enrolled during active disease.

This chain joins TRBV5-5 and TRBJ1-1, with 8 bases that match TRBD1. V shed 4 bases and J 0 bases; nucleotides not matched to a gene: 5. Germline CDR1 SGHKS, CDR2 YYEKEE (reference sequence). There are 15 residues in the CDR3. CDR3 loop: CASSPRQGMNTEAFF. The DNA for the CDR3 is TGTGCCAGCAGCCCACGACAGGGGATGAACACTGAAGCTTTCTTT.

The V gene is TRBV7-2, the J gene TRBJ1-2, with a weak D call TRBD1 (5 bases). Germline V gene sequence: CDR1 SGHTA, CDR2 FQGNSA. Trimming removed 2 bases from V and 4 bases from J, with 17 bases in between. The CDR3 is made up of 16 amino acids. The CDR3 spells CASSLILPGPAYGYTF. CDR3 coding DNA: TGTGCCAGCAGCTTAATACTTCCAGGGCCAGCCTATGGCTACACCTTC.

The V call is TRBV15, the J call TRBJ2-5, with unresolved D. The CDR3 is 14 residues long. V was trimmed by 2 bases and J by 5 bases, leaving 12 bases between them. Looked up from germline, CDR1 is LNHNV and CDR2 is YYDKDF (reference sequence). CDR3 sequence reads: CATSRSGLGETQYF. As DNA, the CDR3 is TGTGCCACCAGCAGATCTGGGTTGGGCGAGACCCAGTACTTC.

The J gene is TRBJ2-1, the V gene TRBV6-6, with 13 bases fitting TRBD2. The CDR3 is 15 residues long. The V gene end was trimmed by 5 bases and the J gene end by 10 bases; junction bases not matched to a gene: 8. Germline CDR1 and CDR2: MNHNY and SVGAGI (reference sequence). The CDR3 loop is CASSTPGLAGPEQFF. CDR3 DNA sequence: TGTGCCAGCAGTACGCCGGGACTAGCGGGACCGGAGCAGTTCTTC.

J is TRBJ1-5 and V is TRBV19; D is uncertain. The CDR3 sequence is 13 residues long. Trimming took 3 bases from V and 4 from J, leaving 7 bases between them. The germline V gene encodes CDR1 LNHDA and CDR2 SQIVND (reference sequence). CDR3 sequence (DNA): TGTGCCAGTAGTATTCCCCGGAATCAGCCCCAGCATTTT. Amino acids: CASSIPRNQPQHF.

This rearrangement joins TRBV28 to TRBJ1-5; D unresolved. The germline gives CDR1 MDHEN, CDR2 SYDVKM. Trimming left V 3 bases short and J 5 bases short, with 11 bases between. This CDR3 region has 14 residues. As DNA, the CDR3 is TGTGCCAGCAGTTTTAGAAGCCCCGATCAGCCCCAGCATTTT. Residues: CASSFRSPDQPQHF.

The chain recombines TRBV5-1 with TRBJ2-7; 7 bases line up with TRBD2. V trimming: 1 base; J trimming: 0 bases; junction bases outside the gene matches: 13. There are 18 residues in the CDR3. The germline CDR1 and CDR2 sequences are SGHRS and YFSETQ. CDR3 DNA: TGCGCCAGCAGCTTGACAACAATGAGCGGGACGAGCTCCTACGAGCAGTACTTC. Its translation: CASSLTTMSGTSSYEQYF.

This clone has just one count. The chain uses TRBV6-6 and TRBJ1-6, with TRBD1 matching 7 bases. CDR3 length: 15 amino acids. Germline CDR1 MNHNY, CDR2 SVGAGI (reference sequence). Trimming removed 5 bases from V and 5 bases from J; junction bases left unmatched: 6. The DNA for the CDR3 is TGTGCCAGCAGTGCCTTGGGACAGAATAATTCACCCCTCCACTTT. It specifies CASSALGQNNSPLHF.

The chain recombines TRBV19 with TRBJ2-7; 10 bases fit TRBD2. V shed 5 bases, J shed 0 bases, and the junction held 7 bases outside the gene matches. This CDR3 contains 16 residues. Germline CDR1 LNHDA, CDR2 SQIVND (reference sequence). The CDR3 here is CASSGARTSGSYEQYF. In DNA form, the CDR3 reads TGTGCCAGTAGTGGAGCCAGGACTAGCGGCTCCTACGAGCAGTACTTC.

The rearrangement joins TRBV5-6 to TRBJ1-3, with no clear D. CDR1 SGHDT and CDR2 YYEEEE come from the germline V gene. This CDR3 is built from 13 residues. With 10 bases removed from V and 0 bases from J, the gap between germline ends came to 11 bases. The CDR3 sequence: CAGGLLSGNTIYF. In nucleotides, the CDR3 is TGTGCCGGCGGGTTGCTCTCTGGAAACACCATATATTTT.

V is TRBV5-1 and J is TRBJ2-1; 12 positions match TRBD2. This CDR3 has 17 residues. CDR1 is SGHRS, CDR2 YFSETQ, per germline. Trimming at V came to 4 bases and at J to 3 bases, leaving 8 bases not matched to a gene. CDR3 region: CASSVGLAGRDYNEQFF. The CDR3 coding sequence is TGCGCCAGCAGCGTGGGACTAGCGGGCAGGGACTACAATGAGCAGTTCTTC.

The chain has TRBV28 and TRBJ1-1, with D perhaps TRBD1 (6 bases). Germline-derived CDR1 and CDR2 are MDHEN and SYDVKM. The CDR3 has 13 amino acids. V was pared by 4 bases and J by 4 bases, with 10 bases between. Here the CDR3 reads CASSSQGFTEAFF. CDR3 sequence (DNA): TGTGCCAGCAGTTCCCAGGGGTTCACTGAAGCTTTCTTT.

This clone appeared once. The CDR3 DNA sequence: TGCGCCAGCAGCCAAGACGACAGGACGGACGAGCAGTACTTC. Protein sequence: CASSQDDRTDEQYF. The gene calls are TRBV4-3 and TRBJ2-7, with D maybe TRBD1 (6 bases). This CDR3 comprises 14 residues. Germline V CDR1 and CDR2: LGHNA, YSLEER. V lost 0 bases and J 5 bases, leaving 11 bases between the germline ends.

This chain connects TRBV5-4 to TRBJ2-1; the D gene is possibly TRBD2 (5 bases). Trimming removed 0 bases at V and 7 bases at J, with 14 bases between. Germline values: CDR1 SGHNT, CDR2 YYREEE (reference sequence). This CDR3 spans 15 amino acids. The CDR3 loop is CASSLEYGKDNEQFF. For the CDR3, the DNA is TGTGCCAGCAGCTTGGAATACGGGAAAGATAATGAGCAGTTCTTC.

The rearrangement uses TRBV4-1 and TRBJ2-7; D is possibly TRBD1 (5 bases). There are 14 residues in the CDR3. Trimming pared 4 bases from V and 6 bases from J, leaving 16 bases between. Germline assignment: CDR1 MGHRA and CDR2 YSYEKL. In nucleotides, the CDR3 is TGCGCCAGCAGCCGGACCCAAGGGGCTCCCGAGCAGTACTTC. It specifies CASSRTQGAPEQYF.

This clone turned up a few times. CDR3 sequence (DNA): TGTGCCAGCAGCTTAGTCGGGGTAAAAGAGACCCAGTACTTC. Its translation is CASSLVGVKETQYF. The genes are TRBV7-8 and TRBJ2-5; perhaps TRBD2 as D (5 bases). The germline V gene encodes CDR1 SGHVS and CDR2 FQNEAQ. V shed 1 base and J shed 3 bases, with 9 bases lying between them. The CDR3 totals 14 residues.

This clone was observed many times. This chain joins TRBV28 and TRBJ1-5, with unresolved D. This CDR3 region has 12 residues. Germline V gene data show CDR1 as MDHEN and CDR2 as SYDVKM. V was shortened by 3 bases and J by 9 bases, with 9 bases between the two germline ends. For the CDR3, the DNA is TGTGCCAGCAGTTTCCGGGGTCTGCCCCAGCATTTT. This gives the protein CASSFRGLPQHF.